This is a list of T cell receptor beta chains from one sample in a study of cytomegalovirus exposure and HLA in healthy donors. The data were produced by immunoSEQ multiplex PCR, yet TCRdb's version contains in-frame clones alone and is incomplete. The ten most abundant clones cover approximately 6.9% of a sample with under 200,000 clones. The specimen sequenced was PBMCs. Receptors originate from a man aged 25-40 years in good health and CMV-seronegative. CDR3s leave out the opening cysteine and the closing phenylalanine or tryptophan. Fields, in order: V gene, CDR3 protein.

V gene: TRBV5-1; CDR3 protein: ASRAGMEETQY
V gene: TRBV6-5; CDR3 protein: ASSYKSNYNYGYT
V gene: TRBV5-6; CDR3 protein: ASSLPQRGGFSYNEQF
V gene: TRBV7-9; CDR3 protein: ASSLPQGLETQY
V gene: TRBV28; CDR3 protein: ASRKLAGQNTGELF
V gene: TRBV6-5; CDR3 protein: ASSRQGKLGTEAF
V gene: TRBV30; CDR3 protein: AWSWRDRGPSGTNEKLF
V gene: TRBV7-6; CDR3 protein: ASSLFRQNNEQF
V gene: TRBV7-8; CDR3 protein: ASSPEAGTYGYT
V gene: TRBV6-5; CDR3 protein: ASRSSQAYEQY
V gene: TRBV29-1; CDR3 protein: SVRGRGSEQY